This record looks at one T cell receptor beta chain sequence and its context. Antigen unknown. Assay: immunoSEQ multiplex PCR; the TCRdb copy retains only in-frame clones and omits some. The table records about 13,000 clones, around 77% of them present only once. These data come from a study of PD-1 blockade in classical Hodgkin lymphoma. Study results and caveats: Newly diagnosed patients were reported to exhibit reduced baseline TCR diversity relative to healthy donors.

There was relapse after autologous stem cell transplantation in every patient, and there was variation in brentuximab vedotin exposure. The best responses consisted of complete response, partial response or progressive disease. This CDR3 has 12 amino acids. CDR1 is SEHNR and CDR2 is FQNEAQ in the germline V gene (reference sequence). V gave up 6 bases and J gave up 7 bases, with 10 bases separating them. The rearrangement joins TRBV7-9 to TRBJ2-4, with D perhaps matching TRBD2 (6 bases). The clonotype was recovered from a human donor with classical Hodgkin lymphoma. The starting material was peripheral blood mononuclear cells (PBMCs), obtained at baseline. Written as DNA, the CDR3 is TGTGCCAGCAGGGGTGGGGGGAACATTCAGTACTTC. It encodes CASRGGGNIQYF.